This TCR beta chain was profiled in a study of blood T cell repertoires in COVID-19. Study-wide background: Spain, Italy and the United States supplied samples that represented acute and convalescent COVID-19. The cDNA or gDNA used as material had been derived from T cells, B-cell-depleted T cells, or PBMCs.

Clones were read by immunoSEQ multiplex PCR, and TCRdb kept only the in-frame ones, dropping some. The table includes 90,000 to 120,000 clones, around 83% detected once. With 1 base removed from V and 8 bases from J, the gap between germline ends came to 11 bases. Germline assignment: CDR1 LNHDA and CDR2 SQIVND (reference sequence). The CDR3 loop spans 14 amino acids. The sequence derives from a human donor in a cohort sampled during active COVID-19. Sequencing was done on a sample of peripheral blood. J is TRBJ1-4 and V is TRBV19, with D possibly TRBD1 on 5 matching bases. For the CDR3, the DNA is TGTGCCAGTAGTATAGCGGGGGGTGAGGAAAAACTGTTTTTT. It specifies CASSIAGGEEKLFF.